The sequence of this T cell receptor (beta chain) was determined in a study of shared clonotypes between healthy human individuals. When replicate PCRs were run on sorted subsets, they used about 200 ng DNA, about 30,000 T cell genomes. The method was immunoSEQ multiplex PCR; TCRdb's version includes in-frame clones alone and lacks a portion of them. The repertoire holds roughly 850,000 clones, with 96% as singletons. General observations from the study: In a few donors, about 5% of naive CD4 clonotypes appeared in common. It was expected that sequencing depth would affect clonotype sharing among donors.

The CDR3 is 14 amino acids. Germline lookup yields CDR1 MNHNS and CDR2 SASEGT. Germline trimming cut 6 bases from V and 2 bases from J; bases unmatched to any gene: 6. The naive CD8 subset, CD45RO-negative cells positively selected for CCR7, excluded terminally differentiated effector memory CD45RA+ cells. There are a few counts of this clone. The antigen remains unidentified. The clonotype comes from a man aged 30-40 years in good health. J is TRBJ2-7 and V is TRBV6-1, with 8 bases that match TRBD1. The sequencing sample was made of naive CD8+ T cells sorted from blood. CDR3 coding DNA: TGTGCCAGCAGCCCGGGACAGGTAACCTACGAGCAGTACTTC. Translation: CASSPGQVTYEQYF.